This T cell receptor (beta chain) was retrieved from a study of T cell clones after liver transplantation. The CDR3 is 14 amino acids. Trimming pared 3 bases from V and 3 bases from J, leaving 9 bases between. CDR1 and CDR2 (germline): SNHLY, FYNNEI. The method was immunoSEQ multiplex PCR; TCRdb's version includes in-frame clones alone and lacks a portion of them. The sample contains roughly 97,000 clones, more than 75% of which appear only once. This receptor was obtained from a human donor who received a liver transplant. The source was CD4+ T cells from blood, collected before liver transplant. J is TRBJ1-5 and V is TRBV2; D is possibly TRBD1 (5 bases). The CDR3 spells CASSDWGYNQPQHF. In DNA form, the CDR3 reads TGTGCCAGCAGTGATTGGGGCTACAATCAGCCCCAGCATTTT.